This T cell receptor beta chain was recovered during a study of blood T cells in healthy people across ages. Using a J-beta primer mix together with a sample-barcoded 5' primer, a second PCR was run for roughly 7 to 11 cycles. Each cDNA molecule was tagged by a template-switch adaptor with 12 random nucleotides. Each CDR3 protein gets one entry after TCRdb re-called the 5' RACE reads with MiXCR. The repertoire holds 1.4 million to 1.5 million distinct CDR3 sequences, with 42% as singletons. The CDR3 is made up of 17 amino acids. Germline CDR1 is LGHNA and CDR2 is YNFKEQ. After removal of 3 bases from V and 0 bases from J, the junction contained 9 bases not matched to a gene. All donors came from Russia, were Caucasian and healthy, and spanned ages about 6 to 100. This clonotype has just a few counts.

This TCR came from a woman younger than 35 in good health. The genes are TRBV4-2 and TRBJ2-3; TRBD2 aligns across 7 bases. The specimen sequenced was blood. The CDR3: CASSQHSGTTSTDTQYF. The CDR3 region has the DNA TGTGCCAGCAGCCAGCACTCCGGGACTACGAGCACAGATACGCAGTATTTT.